These 23 T cell receptor beta chains came from one sample sequenced in a study of blood T cells in healthy people across ages. The use of a sample-barcoded 5' primer and a J-beta primer mix characterized a second PCR of about 7 to 12 cycles. A single record per CDR3 protein comes from TCRdb applying MiXCR to the 5' RACE reads. The profile covers about 1.6 million distinct CDR3 sequences, with approximately 32% appearing a single time and 10% to 12% taken by the ten largest. The material sequenced was blood. These receptors were obtained from a woman aged 25 to 39 in good health.

This clonotype has just a few counts. This chain joins TRBV28 and TRBJ2-7; D not resolved. Trimming took off 1 base at V and 3 bases at J, with 10 bases between the two ends. The germline V gene encodes CDR1 MDHEN and CDR2 SYDVKM. The CDR3 has 14 residues. In DNA form, the CDR3 reads TGTGCCAGCAGTTTATCCCCGACCCTCTACGAGCAGTACTTC. It encodes CASSLSPTLYEQYF.

This chain joins TRBV18 and TRBJ2-1; the match to TRBD1 covers 7 bases. CDR1 KGHSH and CDR2 LQKENI come from the germline V gene. With V trimmed by 2 bases and J by 5 bases, 6 bases remained unmatched. This CDR3 region has 15 residues. The CDR3: CASSPSTTGDNEQFF. For the CDR3, the DNA is TGTGCCAGCTCACCATCTACTACAGGGGACAATGAGCAGTTCTTC.

The table lists this clonotype with a few counts. The rearrangement joins TRBV5-1 to TRBJ1-6; 9 nucleotides match TRBD1. From germline, CDR1 is SGHRS and CDR2 YFSETQ. The CDR3 loop spans 15 amino acids. The junction had 4 bases not matched to a gene; V was cut back by 0 bases and J by 9 bases. In DNA, the CDR3 is TGCGCCAGCAGCTTGGGGACAGGGGTCGGTTCACCCCTCCACTTT. Translated, it gives CASSLGTGVGSPLHF.

Comment on this clonotype: The junction departs from germline at one end; a sequencing error may be responsible. The V call is TRBV5-1, the J call TRBJ2-5; D is ambiguous. The CDR3 loop spans 13 amino acids. Germline values: CDR1 SGHRS, CDR2 YFSETQ. The CDR3 nucleotides are TGCGCCAGCAACTTGGTCCCGAGGGAGACCCAGTACTTC. Its protein is CASNLVPRETQYF.

V and J are TRBV30 and TRBJ2-3, with 7 bases matching TRBD2. This CDR3 contains 15 residues. Looked up from germline, CDR1 is GTSNPN and CDR2 is SVGIG (reference sequence). J was trimmed by 5 bases and V by 0 bases; bases with no gene match: 8. CDR3 residues: CAWSVAAGGGDTQYF. The DNA of the CDR3 is TGTGCCTGGAGTGTAGCAGCGGGCGGGGGAGATACGCAGTATTTT.

This clonotype came up a few times. This chain links TRBV20-1 with TRBJ2-4; D gene ambiguous. Germline-derived CDR1 and CDR2 are DFQATT and SNEGSKA (reference sequence). CDR3 length: 15 residues. The V end lost 5 bases, the J end lost 0 bases, and 14 bases lay between the germline ends. CDR3: CSAFIHNLAKNIQYF. CDR3 DNA sequence: TGCAGTGCTTTCATCCATAACCTAGCCAAAAACATTCAGTACTTC.

The rearrangement links TRBV7-9 to TRBJ2-7; D may be TRBD2 (6 bases). V lost 7 bases, J lost 4 bases, and 23 bases lay in between. Germline V gene data show CDR1 as SEHNR and CDR2 as FQNEAQ (reference sequence). This CDR3 is built from 16 residues. CDR3 sequence (DNA): TGTGCCAGCACCGGAGACCTCGGGAGCGAGGGATACGAGCAGTACTTC. Translating it yields CASTGDLGSEGYEQYF. The complete variable domain, with remaining parts taken from reference TRBV7-9 and TRBJ2-7, reads DTGVSQNPRHKITKRGQNVTFRCDPISEHNRLYWYRQTLGQGPEFLTYFQNEAQLEKSRLLSDRFSAERPKGSFSTLEIQRTEQGDSAMYLCASTGDLGSEGYEQYFGPGTRLTVT.

The table lists this clonotype with a count of one. This rearrangement joins TRBV5-1 to TRBJ2-5; TRBD1 agrees at 7 bases. J was trimmed by 1 base and V by 4 bases; bases with no gene match: 7. CDR3 length equals 15 residues. Germline V gives CDR1 SGHRS, CDR2 YFSETQ. CDR3 amino acids: CASSLPTGPQETQYF. Here the CDR3 DNA reads TGCGCCAGCAGCCTCCCGACAGGGCCCCAAGAGACCCAGTACTTC.

This clonotype was counted between two and nine times. The chain uses TRBV5-5 and TRBJ2-5, with a tentative D call TRBD2 (5 bases). Germline-derived CDR1 and CDR2 are SGHKS and YYEKEE (reference sequence). The CDR3 totals 14 residues. The V and J ends lost 1 base and 1 base respectively, with 8 bases between them. The DNA for the CDR3 is TGTGCCAGCAGCTTGATAACTAGCCAAGAGACCCAGTACTTC. Protein sequence: CASSLITSQETQYF.

The chain employs TRBV30 and TRBJ1-2, with TRBD1 identical over 9 bases. The CDR3 runs to 12 residues. Losses at the gene ends were 1 base for V and 8 bases for J; bases not matched to a gene: 2. Germline V CDR1 and CDR2: GTSNPN, SVGIG (reference sequence). The CDR3 DNA reads as TGTGCCTGGAGTGAGACAGGGGGAGGCTACACCTTC. Its translation: CAWSETGGGYTF.

This clonotype was observed a few times. This chain uses TRBV6-4 with TRBJ2-3; 8 bases map to TRBD2. In germline, CDR1 is MRHNA, CDR2 SNTAGT. V was clipped by 7 bases and J by 0 bases; unmatched bases: 3. This CDR3 comprises 14 residues. Written as DNA, the CDR3 is TGTGCCAGCACCGGGGGGGAAAGCACAGATACGCAGTATTTT. Its protein product is CASTGGESTDTQYF.

The J gene is TRBJ2-7, the V gene TRBV5-4; no clear D gene. Per the germline V gene, CDR1 is SGHNT and CDR2 is YYREEE (reference sequence). The CDR3 length is 15 residues. The ends were cut back, 4 bases at V and 0 bases at J, with 14 bases in the middle. DNA for the CDR3: TGTGCCAGCAGCGCAAAAGACGGTTACTCCTACGAGCAGTACTTC. Translating gives CASSAKDGYSYEQYF.

This clonotype was picked up a small number of times. The CDR3 DNA follows: TGTGCCAGCAGGCCAAGACTGGACGGGGAGCTGTTTTTT. Its protein is CASRPRLDGELFF. This chain connects TRBV3-1 to TRBJ2-2; D remains ambiguous. The germline V gene has CDR1 LGHDT and CDR2 YNNKEL (reference sequence). This CDR3 contains 13 residues. V lost 6 bases, J lost 7 bases, and 12 bases lay in between.

The rearrangement joins TRBV27 to TRBJ2-1; D remains ambiguous. Germline loops: CDR1 MNHEY, CDR2 SMNVEV (reference sequence). The CDR3 is 13 amino acids. Trimming removed 3 bases from V and 10 bases from J, with 13 bases in between. As DNA, the CDR3 is TGTGCCAGCAGTTTCGGTTCATTTAAGGAGCAGTTCTTC. This gives the protein CASSFGSFKEQFF.

The chain employs TRBV7-3 and TRBJ2-3, with D possibly TRBD2 on 7 matching bases. Deletions cut 1 base from V and 5 bases from J, with 19 bases between. The CDR3 loop spans 17 amino acids. The V gene's germline CDR1 is SGHTA and CDR2 FQGTGA. The DNA for the CDR3 is TGTGCCAGCAGCTTAAGCTGGGCGGGGGCTGGGGAAGATACGCAGTATTTT. Its protein is CASSLSWAGAGEDTQYF.

The rearrangement links TRBV5-4 to TRBJ1-2, with unresolved D. The length of the CDR3 is 15 residues. Germline V lookup: CDR1 SGHNT, CDR2 YYREEE (reference sequence). Trimming pared 6 bases from V and 8 bases from J, leaving 23 bases between. The CDR3 region has the DNA TGTGCCAGCATCCCCGGAGGAGGAGGGTTAGAAGGCTACACCTTC. Encoded protein: CASIPGGGGLEGYTF. The whole variable domain, filled in from reference TRBV5-4 and TRBJ1-2, reads ETGVTQSPTHLIKTRGQQVTLRCSSQSGHNTVSWYQQALGQGPQFIFQYYREEENGRGNFPPRFSGLQFPNYSSELNVNALELDDSALYLCASIPGGGGLEGYTFGSGTRLTVV.

This clonotype showed up just a few times. V and J are TRBV6-6 and TRBJ1-2; TRBD1 agrees at 8 bases. V gave up 2 bases and J gave up 3 bases; unmatched junction bases: 5. Germline values: CDR1 MNHNY, CDR2 SVGAGI (reference sequence). The CDR3 has 15 amino acids. The CDR3 loop is CASSYPAGGHYGYTF. CDR3 DNA sequence: TGTGCCAGCAGTTACCCGGCAGGGGGCCACTATGGCTACACCTTC.

This chain uses TRBV7-9 with TRBJ2-5; D is perhaps TRBD2 (5 bases). From germline, CDR1 is SEHNR and CDR2 FQNEAQ (reference sequence). The CDR3 runs 17 residues. V was trimmed by 3 bases and J by 13 bases, leaving 30 bases between them. This CDR3 is CASSFDYGGLAKNIRYF. As DNA, the CDR3 is TGTGCCAGCAGCTTTGACTATGGAGGCTTAGCCAAAAACATTCGGTACTTC.

V is TRBV7-9 and J is TRBJ1-6; 9 bases fit TRBD1. The CDR3 totals 14 residues. In germline, CDR1 is SEHNR, CDR2 FQNEAQ (reference sequence). V dropped 5 bases and J dropped 11; count of bases not matched to a gene: 7. The CDR3 region has the DNA TGTGCCAGCAGCCAAACAGGGGGCAGGACACCCCTCCACTTT. Translated: CASSQTGGRTPLHF.

V and J are TRBV3-1 and TRBJ1-2, with a possible D match to TRBD1 (5 bases). Germline V gene data show CDR1 as LGHDT and CDR2 as YNNKEL (reference sequence). The ends were cut back, 1 base at V and 0 bases at J, with 9 bases in the middle. The CDR3 runs to 15 residues. In DNA form, the CDR3 reads TGTGCCAGCAGCCAAGTTGGGGGGACTAACTATGGCTACACCTTC. It encodes CASSQVGGTNYGYTF.

The V gene is TRBV11-2, the J gene TRBJ2-7; D is undetermined. V gave up 1 base and J gave up 3 bases, with 16 bases separating them. This CDR3 has 16 residues. Germline V CDR1 and CDR2: SGHAT, FQNNGV. The CDR3 region has the DNA TGTGCCAGCAGCTTAGGCCAGAGCTATCTAGGCTACGAGCAGTACTTC. This sequence encodes CASSLGQSYLGYEQYF.

The chain couples TRBV9 to TRBJ2-5; D remains unclear. The CDR3 contains 14 residues. Trimming cost V 3 bases and J 4 bases, with 13 bases left between them. Germline CDR1 SGDLS, CDR2 YYNGEE. CDR3 coding DNA: TGTGCCAGCAGCGCCGACACTACCGGAGAGACCCAGTACTTC. Amino acids: CASSADTTGETQYF.

To note about this clonotype: Germline is not matched at one junction end, which may reflect a read error. The V and J genes are TRBV5-1 and TRBJ2-3, with TRBD1 matching 11 bases. CDR1 and CDR2 (germline): SGHRS, YFSETQ. The CDR3 covers 18 residues. The CDR3 loop is CASSLAPGQGAVSDMQYF. For the CDR3, the DNA is TGCGCCAGCAGCTTGGCTCCCGGACAGGGGGCAGTTTCAGATATGCAGTATTTT. Drawing the rest from reference TRBV5-1 and TRBJ2-3, the complete variable domain is KAGVTQTPRYLIKTRGQQVTLSCSPISGHRSVSWYQQTPGQGLQFLFEYFSETQRNKGNFPGRFSGRQFSNSRSEMNVSTLELGDSALYLCASSLAPGQGAVSDMQYFGPGTRLTVL.